The next 5 T cell receptor beta chains were all read from a single sample in a study of T cell repertoires in cytomegalovirus infection. From the reads, TCRdb called clonotypes with MiXCR, one entry per CDR3 protein. The sample contains fewer than 550,000 distinct CDR3 sequences, 30% to 40% of which appear only once. The sample comprised PBMCs. These receptors came from a human donor in good health (CMV status not recorded). Some clones in this sample may be carry-over from other donors' samples.

The chain couples TRBV6-1 to TRBJ2-7, with 7 bases aligning to TRBD1. The CDR3 spans 14 residues. The junction had 6 bases not matched to a gene; V was cut back by 5 bases and J by 2 bases. The germline CDR1 and CDR2 sequences are MNHNS and SASEGT. The CDR3 DNA is TGTGCCAGCAGTCCAAGGGACAGTACCTACGAGCAGTACTTC. Translated: CASSPRDSTYEQYF.

A note on this clonotype: Just one base apart from a much larger clone, this may be a read error. This sequence joins TRBV24-1 and TRBJ1-4; a weak D match, TRBD1 (5 bases). Germline V gene data show CDR1 as KGHDR and CDR2 as SFDVKD. The CDR3 runs to 15 residues. V dropped 6 bases and J dropped 8 bases, with 18 bases sitting between them. The CDR3 nucleotides are TGTGCCACCAGTAATCCCCGGGACCGGAGGGAAAAACTGTTTTTT. Translation gives CATSNPRDRREKLFF.

The gene calls are TRBV5-4 and TRBJ1-2; tentative D call: TRBD1 (5 bases). The CDR3 is made up of 16 amino acids. Trimming took off 0 bases at V and 4 bases at J, with 16 bases between the two ends. Germline CDR1 and CDR2: SGHNT and YYREEE (reference sequence). The CDR3 spells CASSLDPGRLVYGYTF. The CDR3 bases are TGTGCCAGCAGCTTGGATCCGGGACGGCTTGTCTATGGCTACACCTTC.

This clonotype was detected a few times. The chain links TRBV6-1 to TRBJ1-1; 7 bases match TRBD1. Trimming cost V 6 bases and J 5 bases; bases outside gene matches: 9. This CDR3 is built from 14 residues. Germline values: CDR1 MNHNS, CDR2 SASEGT. The CDR3: CASSNGRGLTEAFF. Written as DNA, the CDR3 is TGTGCCAGCAGCAACGGGAGGGGGCTAACTGAAGCTTTCTTT.

The chain links TRBV9 to TRBJ2-1; 7 nucleotides align to TRBD2. The CDR3 runs to 15 residues. CDR1 SGDLS and CDR2 YYNGEE come from the germline V gene. Germline trimming cut 0 bases from V and 9 bases from J; bases unmatched to any gene: 9. CDR3 nucleotide sequence: TGTGCCAGCAGCGTAGACACAGCGGGGTTAGGTGAGCAGTTCTTC. As protein: CASSVDTAGLGEQFF.